This T cell receptor (beta chain) was identified during a study of blood T cell repertoires in COVID-19 (dated by TCRdb to about 2020). Regarding the research as a whole: Samples covering the acute and convalescent phases of COVID-19 were provided by collaborators in the United States, Italy and Spain. The prospective study material was composed of cDNA or gDNA derived from T cells, B-cell-depleted T cells, or PBMCs. Deeply sampled blood TCRbeta repertoires from subjects exposed to, actively infected with, or recovered from COVID-19 were included in the dataset. The repertoires were released in a freely available public database meant as a resource for research on the immune response to SARS-CoV-2. Samples came from the ongoing ImmuneRACE study (first 160 participants) plus 1,254 subjects from 6 global collaborators. A de-identified subject ID, COVID-19 status, age in years and sex were almost always included in the sample metadata. Where available, HLA class I and class II types were taken from metadata supplied by the sample provider and were not determined by assay-based typing. Summary of the overall study and its limitations: How much clinical and demographic metadata was included differed by source and by participant, and the metadata was provided uncurated.

The immunoSEQ Assay, a bias-controlled multiplex PCR, was used to amplify TCRbeta CDR3 regions from genomic DNA. The authors processed their data as follows. Nucleated cell counts per sample were estimated from amplification of reference gene primers within the assay. To quantify the absolute abundance of each unique TCRbeta CDR3 rearrangement, sequence reads were collapsed and filtered. For each sample, productive Simpson clonality was calculated as the square root of Simpson's diversity index over productive rearrangements. TCRdb carries this immuneACCESS record with in-frame sequences only. Its versions omit some clonotypes, under half of them owing to an unresolved V gene in the studies checked, with the rest unexplained. Clonal size and the V and J genes are those of that table, whereas D and trimming came from the DNA. For this sample there are more than 250,000 clones; more than 70% appear just once. The ten most abundant clones make up over 4% of the sample.

Comments on this clone: Its cognate antigen has yet to be identified. No quality values exist for individual bases; no much larger clone is one base distant.

Enrolling through a virtual design, the prospective study's participants ranged in age from roughly 18 to 100 years and lived across approximately 25 United States geographic areas. In the prospective study, cohorts were assigned on the basis of participant-reported clinical history obtained from a screening survey and a study questionnaire. For ImmuneRACE Cohort 3, a participant was defined as recovered based on two consecutive negative NP/OP PCR tests, clearance by a healthcare professional, or resolution of symptoms. In the prospective study, whole blood, serum and a nasopharyngeal or oropharyngeal swab were collected from each participant by mobile phlebotomists. Prospective study participants could optionally give additional blood draws and questionnaires over an approximately two-month period. Before DNA extraction, prospective study blood samples were shipped either frozen or at room temperature.

The V and J ends are trimmed by 8 bases and 6 bases, leaving 19 bases between them. From the cysteine through the phenylalanine, the CDR3 covers 14 amino acids. Of the read, only the CDR3 DNA is kept; its 42 bases are in frame from base 1. Per the germline V gene (reference sequence), SEHNR is the CDR1 and FQNEAQ is the CDR2. The V and J segments used are TRBV7-9 and TRBJ1-2, and TRBD1 may be the D gene, going by 5 matching bases. The TCR comes from a woman in her 30s who had recovered from COVID-19. The sequencing sample was made of PBMCs or T cells enriched from blood (not recorded which). The CDR3 reads CASGQQIPDHGYTF. The nucleotides read TGTGCCAGCGGACAACAGATTCCGGACCATGGCTACACCTTC.